This TCR beta chain was recovered during a study of cytomegalovirus exposure and HLA in healthy donors. The germline gives CDR1 SEHNR, CDR2 FQNEAQ (reference sequence). With 5 bases removed from V and 6 bases from J, the gap between germline ends came to 11 bases. This CDR3 spans 12 amino acids. The primer mix had 60 Vbeta and 13 Jbeta primers. The data were produced by immunoSEQ multiplex PCR, yet TCRdb's version contains in-frame clones alone and is incomplete. The profile shows 55,000 to 65,000 clones, roughly 80% of them singletons. In its sample, this clone was seen a few times. V is TRBV7-9 and J is TRBJ2-7; tentative D call: TRBD1 (6 bases). The specimen was PBMCs. The origin of this receptor is a human donor in good health. The CDR3 spells CASSPTDSEQYF. CDR3 in DNA: TGTGCCAGCAGCCCCACGGACAGCGAGCAGTACTTC.